The 30 T cell receptor beta chains reported below all come from one sample, sequenced in a study of lymphopenia after photon versus proton radiotherapy. Sequencing used immunoSEQ multiplex PCR; TCRdb keeps in-frame clones, though not all of them. Of 25,000 to 30,000 clones listed, approximately 85% are singletons. Sample: peripheral blood, taken from a patient treated with photon-based radiotherapy. These receptors all stem from a man between 25 and 39 years old with gastric cancer.

This clone was seen once. V and J are TRBV5-1 and TRBJ2-3; a weak D match, TRBD2 (5 bases). Trimming stripped 3 bases from V and 2 bases from J, with 10 bases between. CDR3 size: 14 residues. CDR1 SGHRS and CDR2 YFSETQ come from the germline V gene. The CDR3 nucleotides are TGCGCCAGCAGCTCCGGGGAACCCACAGATACGCAGTATTTT. Translating gives CASSSGEPTDTQYF.

This CDR3 is CASSQARFYGYTF. The CDR3 bases are TGTGCCAGCAGCCAAGCTCGCTTCTATGGCTACACCTTC. The V and J genes are TRBV14 and TRBJ1-2; no clear D gene. The CDR3 consists of 13 residues. V lost 1 base, J lost 4 bases, and 7 bases lay in between. Looked up from germline, CDR1 is SGHDN and CDR2 is FVKESK.

The CDR3 DNA sequence: TGTGCCAGCATTGAAACAGGGGGCTCCGGGGAGCTGTTTTTT. Protein: CASIETGGSGELFF. The rearrangement uses TRBV27 and TRBJ2-2; TRBD1 matches 9 bases. Trimming cost V 7 bases and J 6 bases; bases outside gene matches: 6. Germline lookup yields CDR1 MNHEY and CDR2 SMNVEV (reference sequence). The length of the CDR3 is 14 residues.

The chain links TRBV5-1 to TRBJ2-7; D not certain. Trimming took 2 bases from V and 3 from J, leaving 6 bases between them. The CDR3 has 12 amino acids. Germline values: CDR1 SGHRS, CDR2 YFSETQ. The chain's CDR3 is CASSFGDYEQYF. The CDR3 nucleotides are TGCGCCAGCAGCTTCGGTGACTACGAGCAGTACTTC.

The chain combines TRBV27 with TRBJ2-7; tentatively, D is TRBD1 or TRBD2 (7 bases each). V lost 3 bases, J lost 3 bases, and 24 bases lay in between. The CDR3 covers 18 residues. Germline V gene data show CDR1 as MNHEY and CDR2 as SMNVEV (reference sequence). The CDR3 protein is CASSFRRGGTATNYEQYF. CDR3 nucleotide sequence: TGTGCCAGCAGTTTCCGGAGGGGGGGGACAGCGACTAACTACGAGCAGTACTTC.

The chain is built from TRBV28 and TRBJ1-5; D is unresolved. Trimming cost V 1 base and J 6 bases, with 1 base left between them. Germline CDR1 and CDR2: MDHEN and SYDVKM. This CDR3 contains 11 residues. CDR3 in amino acids: CASSLSQPQHF. The CDR3 DNA is TGTGCCAGCAGTTTATCTCAGCCCCAGCATTTT.

The table lists this clone with a few counts. This chain joins TRBV28 and TRBJ1-5; no clear D gene. Trimming removed 3 bases at V and 14 bases at J, with 11 bases between. The CDR3 totals 11 residues. Germline V gives CDR1 MDHEN, CDR2 SYDVKM. Written as DNA, the CDR3 is TGTGCCAGCAGTTTCTCCCGGGTGAAGCATTTT. Its protein is CASSFSRVKHF. The whole variable domain, filled in from reference TRBV28 and TRBJ1-5, reads DVKVTQSSRYLVKRTGEKVFLECVQDMDHENMFWYRQDPGLGLRLIYFSYDVKMKEKGDIPEGYSVSREKKERFSLILESASTNQTSMYLCASSFSRVKHFGDGTRLSIL.

The gene calls are TRBV11-2 and TRBJ1-1; D gene ambiguous. There are 14 residues in the CDR3. Trimming removed 1 base from V and 2 bases from J, with 8 bases in between. In germline, CDR1 is SGHAT, CDR2 FQNNGV. In nucleotides, the CDR3 is TGTGCCAGCAGCTTAGGGGCGGTAAACACTGAAGCTTTCTTT. Its translation is CASSLGAVNTEAFF.

This clone was counted a few times. Other DNA sequences in the same sample also yield this CDR3. The chain couples TRBV19 to TRBJ2-2; perhaps TRBD1 as D (6 bases). This CDR3 is 16 amino acids long. V was shortened by 3 bases and J by 3 bases, with 14 bases between the two germline ends. Per germline, CDR1 LNHDA and CDR2 SQIVND (reference sequence). CDR3 sequence reads: CASSMLGGGDTGELFF. The DNA of the CDR3 is TGTGCCAGTAGTATGTTGGGTGGGGGCGACACCGGGGAGCTGTTTTTT.

The V gene is TRBV7-3, the J gene TRBJ2-2, with D possibly being TRBD2 (6 bases). Germline lookup yields CDR1 SGHTA and CDR2 FQGTGA. The germline V and J ends were trimmed by 3 bases and 5 bases, with 13 bases remaining between them. The length of the CDR3 is 15 residues. This CDR3 is CASSFGGKETGELFF. CDR3 nucleotide sequence: TGTGCCAGCAGCTTTGGCGGGAAGGAAACCGGGGAGCTGTTTTTT.

J is TRBJ2-3 and V is TRBV19; either TRBD1 or TRBD2 may supply D (5 bases each). This CDR3 has 14 amino acids. The ends were cut back, 3 bases at V and 4 bases at J, with 11 bases in the middle. The germline V gene encodes CDR1 LNHDA and CDR2 SQIVND (reference sequence). The CDR3 spells CASSMGDTADTQYF. The DNA for the CDR3 is TGTGCCAGTAGTATGGGGGATACGGCAGATACGCAGTATTTT.

This clone was seen only a few times. The chain recombines TRBV14 with TRBJ2-6; D remains unclear. CDR1 and CDR2 from the germline V gene are SGHDN and FVKESK. CDR3 length: 17 amino acids. Trimming shortened V by 1 base and J by 0 bases, and 10 bases separated the two germline ends. The CDR3 bases are TGTGCCAGCAGCCAAGTCCTCCGCCACTCTGGGGCCAACGTCCTGACTTTC. Amino acid sequence: CASSQVLRHSGANVLTF.

The chain combines TRBV19 with TRBJ2-7; 7 nucleotides match TRBD2. The CDR3 length is 13 residues. V shed 6 bases and J 0 bases; nucleotides not matched to a gene: 2. CDR1 and CDR2 (germline): LNHDA, SQIVND (reference sequence). The CDR3 DNA reads as TGTGCCAGTAGACTAGCGAGCTCCTACGAGCAGTACTTC. Its translation: CASRLASSYEQYF.

The chain carries TRBV5-1 and TRBJ2-1; D is perhaps TRBD2 (6 bases). V was shortened by 2 bases and J by 7 bases, with 13 bases between the two germline ends. CDR1 SGHRS and CDR2 YFSETQ come from the germline V gene. CDR3 size: 14 residues. The CDR3 reads CASSLGTPGNEQFF. CDR3 bases: TGCGCCAGCAGCTTAGGGACTCCCGGGAATGAGCAGTTCTTC.

This chain joins TRBV15 and TRBJ2-1; D is perhaps TRBD2 (6 bases). Germline values: CDR1 LNHNV, CDR2 YYDKDF (reference sequence). With 0 bases removed from V and 7 bases from J, the gap between germline ends came to 7 bases. This CDR3 contains 13 residues. The CDR3 DNA reads as TGTGCCACCAGCAGAGATGCGGGGAATGAGCAGTTCTTC. Residues: CATSRDAGNEQFF.

The V and J genes are TRBV2 and TRBJ2-1; no firm D call. Germline V gene sequence: CDR1 SNHLY, CDR2 FYNNEI. The V gene lost 6 bases and the J gene lost 0 bases, with 9 bases spanning the gap. The CDR3 runs to 14 residues. CDR3 protein: CASSPNYSYNEQFF. Here the CDR3 DNA reads TGTGCCAGCAGCCCGAATTACTCCTACAATGAGCAGTTCTTC.

The rearrangement joins TRBV6-1 to TRBJ2-1, with TRBD2 as a possible D gene (5 bases). Germline V gives CDR1 MNHNS, CDR2 SASEGT. CDR3 size: 11 residues. The germline V and J ends were trimmed by 6 bases and 14 bases, with 14 bases remaining between them. For the CDR3, the DNA is TGTGCCAGCAGGTACGGGCCGAGGGAGTTCTTC. Amino acid sequence: CASRYGPREFF.

This clone has only one observation. This chain joins TRBV7-8 and TRBJ1-6; D is unresolved. Trimming took 4 bases from V and 0 from J, leaving 10 bases between them. This CDR3 contains 16 residues. Per germline, CDR1 SGHVS and CDR2 FQNEAQ. CDR3 DNA sequence: TGTGCCAGCAGCTCAGAATGTAGCTCCTATAATTCACCCCTCCACTTT. Translated: CASSSECSSYNSPLHF.

The rearrangement joins TRBV5-4 to TRBJ1-2; 9 bases map to TRBD1. The germline gives CDR1 SGHNT, CDR2 YYREEE (reference sequence). Trimming cost V 0 bases and J 10 bases; bases outside gene matches: 4. This CDR3 is built from 13 residues. CDR3 DNA sequence: TGTGCCAGCAGCTTGGGACAGGGGGGTTCCTACACCTTC. It translates to CASSLGQGGSYTF.

The genes are TRBV27 and TRBJ2-1; 10 positions agree with TRBD1. This CDR3 region has 16 residues. Germline V gene sequence: CDR1 MNHEY, CDR2 SMNVEV (reference sequence). Trimming took 5 bases from V and 4 from J; bases not matched to a gene: 8. The CDR3 sequence is CASSPGTGDTYNEQFF. CDR3 nucleotide sequence: TGTGCCAGCAGTCCGGGGACAGGGGACACGTACAATGAGCAGTTCTTC.

This clone was found once. The CDR3 protein is CASTMGGGHSDTQYF. The CDR3, as DNA: TGCGCCAGCACCATGGGCGGAGGGCATTCAGATACGCAGTATTTT. This rearrangement joins TRBV5-1 to TRBJ2-3, with TRBD2 as a possible D gene (6 bases). The V end lost 6 bases, the J end lost 4 bases, and 18 bases lay between the germline ends. The germline V gene encodes CDR1 SGHRS and CDR2 YFSETQ. This CDR3 is built from 15 residues.

The J gene is TRBJ1-6, the V gene TRBV5-1; D ambiguous. This CDR3 has 14 residues. The V and J ends lost 0 bases and 7 bases respectively, with 8 bases between them. Germline V gene lookup returns CDR1 SGHRS and CDR2 YFSETQ. The CDR3 bases are TGCGCCAGCAGCTTGGCGTTAGGGAATTCACCCCTCCACTTT. It yields the protein CASSLALGNSPLHF.

The J gene is TRBJ1-6, the V gene TRBV2; weak D call: TRBD1 (5 bases). Germline V lookup: CDR1 SNHLY, CDR2 FYNNEI. The CDR3 extends over 13 amino acids. V lost 11 bases to trimming and J lost 5 bases, with 13 bases between them. The CDR3 DNA reads as TGTGCCGCAAAGGGACGGAATAATTCACCCCTCCACTTT. Translation: CAAKGRNNSPLHF.

V is TRBV2 and J is TRBJ2-1, with 7 positions matching TRBD2. The germline V gene has CDR1 SNHLY and CDR2 FYNNEI. With V trimmed by 4 bases and J by 9 bases, 9 bases remained unmatched. This CDR3 is 14 amino acids long. Written as DNA, the CDR3 is TGTGCCAGCAGTGCTACGGGAGGAAGGGGTGAGCAGTTCTTC. Translation: CASSATGGRGEQFF.

This clone has a handful of counts. V usage is TRBV6-5 and J usage is TRBJ2-1, with D perhaps given as TRBD1 or TRBD2 (5 bases each). There are 14 residues in the CDR3. Between the trimmed V and J ends, which lost 8 bases and 6 bases, there was a span of 17 bases. The germline V gene has CDR1 MNHEY and CDR2 SVGAGI. CDR3 DNA: TGTGCCAGCTCGGAAAACAGGAGGCCCAATGAGCAGTTCTTC. It specifies CASSENRRPNEQFF.

This clone has just a few counts. This chain connects TRBV2 to TRBJ2-1; tentatively, D is TRBD1 or TRBD2 (5 bases each). Trimming stripped 6 bases from V and 5 bases from J, with 26 bases between. CDR3 size: 18 residues. Germline CDR1 is SNHLY and CDR2 is FYNNEI. The CDR3 is CASSVPNRADKRNNEQFF. Written as DNA, the CDR3 is TGTGCCAGCAGCGTACCCAATCGGGCGGACAAGCGGAACAATGAGCAGTTCTTC. Full variable domain (outside the CDR3, taken from reference TRBV2 and TRBJ2-1): EPEVTQTPSHQVTQMGQEVILRCVPISNHLYFYWYRQILGQKVEFLVSFYNNEISEKSEIFDDQFSVERPDGSNFTLKIRSTKLEDSAMYFCASSVPNRADKRNNEQFFGPGTRLTVL.

J is TRBJ1-2 and V is TRBV2, with 7 bases that match TRBD1. The CDR3 is 16 amino acids. From germline, CDR1 is SNHLY and CDR2 FYNNEI. After removal of 2 bases from V and 2 bases from J, the junction contained 8 bases not matched to a gene. The CDR3 region is CASSEIGDRVNYGYTF. CDR3 nucleotide sequence: TGTGCCAGCAGTGAAATAGGTGACAGGGTAAACTATGGCTACACCTTC.

This chain connects TRBV23-1 to TRBJ2-3, with 11 bases fitting TRBD2. TRBV23-1 is classed as an ORF, of uncertain function. The CDR3 consists of 18 residues. V was clipped by 4 bases and J by 0 bases; unmatched bases: 9. The CDR3 spells CASSRALAGAMSTDTQYF. The CDR3 DNA reads TGCGCCAGCAGTCGGGCACTAGCGGGAGCGATGAGCACAGATACGCAGTATTTT.

The V call is TRBV2, the J call TRBJ1-2, with 8 nucleotides matching TRBD1. V was clipped by 6 bases and J by 3 bases; unmatched bases: 12. CDR3 length: 16 amino acids. CDR1 and CDR2 (germline): SNHLY, FYNNEI. The CDR3, as DNA: TGTGCCAGCAGGCCGCCTGGACAGGGTGATGACTATGGCTACACCTTC. Translating gives CASRPPGQGDDYGYTF. Full variable domain (rest looked up from reference TRBV2 and TRBJ1-2): EPEVTQTPSHQVTQMGQEVILRCVPISNHLYFYWYRQILGQKVEFLVSFYNNEISEKSEIFDDQFSVERPDGSNFTLKIRSTKLEDSAMYFCASRPPGQGDDYGYTFGSGTRLTVV.

The chain is built from TRBV9 and TRBJ2-2; 11 bases are a match to TRBD2. Trimming cost V 3 bases and J 5 bases; bases outside gene matches: 6. CDR3 length: 16 amino acids. CDR1 and CDR2 (germline): SGDLS, YYNGEE. CDR3 region: CASSATSGSWTGELFF. In nucleotides, the CDR3 is TGTGCCAGCAGCGCCACTAGCGGGAGTTGGACCGGGGAGCTGTTTTTT.